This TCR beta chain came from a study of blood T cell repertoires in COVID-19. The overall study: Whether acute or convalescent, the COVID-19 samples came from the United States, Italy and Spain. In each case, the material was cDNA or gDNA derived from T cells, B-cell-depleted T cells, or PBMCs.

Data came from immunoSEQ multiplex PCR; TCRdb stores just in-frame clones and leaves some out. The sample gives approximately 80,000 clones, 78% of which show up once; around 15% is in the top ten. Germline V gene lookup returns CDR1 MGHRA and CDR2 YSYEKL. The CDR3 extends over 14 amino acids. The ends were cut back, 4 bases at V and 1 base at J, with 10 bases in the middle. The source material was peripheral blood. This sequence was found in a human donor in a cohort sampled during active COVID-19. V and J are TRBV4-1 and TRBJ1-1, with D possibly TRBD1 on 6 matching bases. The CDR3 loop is CASSPQGPNTEAFF. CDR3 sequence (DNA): TGCGCCAGCAGCCCGCAGGGGCCGAACACTGAAGCTTTCTTT.